Reported below is one T cell receptor beta chain. Antigen specificity is unknown. The repertoire was sequenced with immunoSEQ multiplex PCR; TCRdb's copy has only in-frame clones and lacks some. The repertoire holds 2 million to 3 million clones, with approximately 94% as singletons. This record belongs to a study of shared clonotypes between healthy human individuals. Study results and caveats: It was the non-shared clonotypes that had lower generation probabilities than clonotypes shared by all four donors.

This TCR derives from a man younger than 35 in good health. The source material was naive CD4+ T cells sorted from blood. Subset noted: CD45RA+ positively selected.

CDR3 coding DNA: TGTGCCAGCAGCCCAGGTAGACTAGCAGATGAGCAGTTCTTC. It codes for CASSPGRLADEQFF. The V gene is TRBV7-2, the J gene TRBJ2-1, with TRBD2 identical over 7 bases. The ends lost 5 bases at V and 8 bases at J; junction bases unmatched: 9. This CDR3 spans 14 amino acids. CDR1 SGHTA and CDR2 FQGNSA come from the germline V gene.